The sequence of this T cell receptor beta chain was determined in a study of T cells in Graves' hyperthyroidism and ophthalmopathy. The V end lost 6 bases, the J end lost 7 bases, and 13 bases lay between the germline ends. Per the germline V gene, CDR1 is MNHEY and CDR2 is SVGEGT. CDR3 length: 14 amino acids. RNA transcripts served as the template for amplifying TCR beta CDR3 regions. With the HTBI primer set, the TCR CDR3 went through a first round of RT-PCR. MiXCR was run by TCRdb on the multiplex PCR reads, yielding one entry per CDR3 protein. The sample lists roughly 240,000 distinct CDR3 sequences; around 25% were seen once. The study's findings and limits: Blood samples included most of the expanded thyroid clonotypes exceeding 0.001.

On this clonotype itself: The antigen remains unidentified.

Sequenced: blood. The chain combines TRBV6-2 or TRBV6-3 with TRBJ1-6, with a weak D call TRBD1 (5 bases). The origin of this receptor is a woman aged 40-49 years with Graves' ophthalmopathy. The CDR3 region has the DNA TGTGCCAGCAGCCGCCCGGGGGTAAATTCACCCCTCCACTTT. The encoded protein is CASSRPGVNSPLHF.